A single sample gave rise to the 18 T cell receptor beta chains below, sequenced in a study of cytomegalovirus exposure and HLA in healthy donors. The PCR employed 60 Vbeta primers together with 13 Jbeta primers. Assay: immunoSEQ multiplex PCR; the TCRdb copy retains only in-frame clones and omits some. The table includes fewer than 250,000 clones, roughly 87% detected once. The specimen sequenced was PBMCs. The receptors were sampled from a man between 40 and 49 years old in good health and CMV-seropositive.

The chain is built from TRBV4-1 and TRBJ2-5; a possible D gene is TRBD1 (8 bases). V dropped 0 bases and J dropped 1 base, with 24 bases sitting between them. Germline V gives CDR1 MGHRA, CDR2 YSYEKL. The CDR3 consists of 20 residues. CDR3 sequence (DNA): TGCGCCAGCAGCCAAGATGCGGACAGGGCGGCAGGGACTACCCAAGAGACCCAGTACTTC. The encoded protein is CASSQDADRAAGTTQETQYF.

The rearrangement uses TRBV7-3 and TRBJ2-7; the D gene is possibly TRBD2 (5 bases). The germline CDR1 and CDR2 sequences are SGHTA and FQGTGA. The CDR3 runs to 13 residues. V lost 5 bases and J lost 7, with 15 bases in between. The CDR3 region has the DNA TGTGCCAGCAGCCTAGGACGGGATCGAGAGCAGTACTTC. This encodes CASSLGRDREQYF.

The V and J genes are TRBV6-6 and TRBJ2-3, with D possibly TRBD2 on 6 matching bases. Germline loops: CDR1 MNHNY, CDR2 SVGAGI (reference sequence). Deletions cut 2 bases from V and 2 bases from J, with 11 bases between. The CDR3 has 15 residues. The CDR3 is CASSYGGYLTDTQYF. CDR3 DNA sequence: TGTGCCAGCAGTTACGGGGGGTACCTCACAGATACGCAGTATTTT.

This chain uses TRBV7-9 with TRBJ1-2; no clear D. CDR3 length: 16 residues. The germline gives CDR1 SEHNR, CDR2 FQNEAQ (reference sequence). Deletions cut 1 base from V and 5 bases from J, with 17 bases between. The CDR3 protein is CASSLGGRVNLYGYTF. In DNA form, the CDR3 reads TGTGCCAGCAGCTTAGGCGGTCGAGTCAACCTATATGGCTACACCTTC. The full variable domain, in which reference TRBV7-9 and TRBJ1-2 provide the parts outside the CDR3, is DTGVSQNPRHKITKRGQNVTFRCDPISEHNRLYWYRQTLGQGPEFLTYFQNEAQLEKSRLLSDRFSAERPKGSFSTLEIQRTEQGDSAMYLCASSLGGRVNLYGYTFGSGTRLTVV.

The chain uses TRBV10-2 and TRBJ2-7; the match to TRBD1 covers 8 bases. V was pared by 4 bases and J by 5 bases, with 7 bases of the junction left unmatched. Germline assignment: CDR1 WSHSY and CDR2 SAAADI. This CDR3 is 14 amino acids long. Written as DNA, the CDR3 is TGCGCCAGCAGTGTGGTGACAGGGGCCAACGAGCAGTACTTC. Translating gives CASSVVTGANEQYF.

The gene calls are TRBV2 and TRBJ2-5; the match to TRBD1 covers 8 bases. Germline values: CDR1 SNHLY, CDR2 FYNNEI. The CDR3 loop spans 14 amino acids. J lost 2 bases, V lost 3 bases, and 2 bases had no gene match. CDR3 coding DNA: TGTGCCAGCAGTGACAACAGGGGGCAAGAGACCCAGTACTTC. It yields the protein CASSDNRGQETQYF.

This chain joins TRBV7-9 and TRBJ2-5, with 11 bases aligning to TRBD1. V lost 5 bases to trimming and J lost 11 bases; unmatched junction nucleotides: 10. This CDR3 has 14 amino acids. Germline V gives CDR1 SEHNR, CDR2 FQNEAQ (reference sequence). For the CDR3, the DNA is TGTGCCAGCAGCCCCGGACAGGGGGCGATTCATCAGTACTTC. The encoded protein is CASSPGQGAIHQYF. The complete variable domain, with remaining parts taken from reference TRBV7-9 and TRBJ2-5, reads DTGVSQNPRHKITKRGQNVTFRCDPISEHNRLYWYRQTLGQGPEFLTYFQNEAQLEKSRLLSDRFSAERPKGSFSTLEIQRTEQGDSAMYLCASSPGQGAIHQYFGPGTRLLVL.

The chain uses TRBV5-1 and TRBJ2-1; D unresolved. This CDR3 comprises 15 residues. Germline CDR1 SGHRS, CDR2 YFSETQ. V was pared by 0 bases and J by 5 bases, with 12 bases between. In DNA, the CDR3 is TGCGCCAGCAGCTTGGGACACCGTGACCACAATGAGCAGTTCTTC. Protein: CASSLGHRDHNEQFF.

To note about this clone: Other DNA sequences in the same sample also yield this CDR3. The chain uses TRBV11-1 and TRBJ2-3; 10 nucleotides agree with TRBD1. Trimming took 0 bases from V and 5 from J; bases not matched to a gene: 8. This CDR3 has 17 residues. Germline V lookup: CDR1 SGHAT, CDR2 FQDESV (reference sequence). CDR3 coding DNA: TGTGCCAGCAGCTTAGCGGACAGGGGGTACGTGGGAGATACGCAGTATTTT. Protein: CASSLADRGYVGDTQYF.

The chain carries TRBV19 and TRBJ2-3; 7 bases fit TRBD2. Germline values: CDR1 LNHDA, CDR2 SQIVND (reference sequence). The length of the CDR3 is 14 residues. V shed 6 bases and J 1 base; nucleotides not matched to a gene: 4. The CDR3 here is CASRVAGGTDTQYF. For the CDR3, the DNA is TGTGCCAGTAGGGTTGCGGGAGGCACAGATACGCAGTATTTT.

The chain joins TRBV12-5 to TRBJ2-2, with 7 bases lining up with TRBD1. The CDR3 runs 15 residues. V gave up 1 base and J gave up 7 bases; unmatched junction bases: 6. Germline V gives CDR1 LGHNT, CDR2 FRNRAP. DNA for the CDR3: TGTGCTAGTGGTTTGGGGCAGGGGGTGATCGGGGAGCTGTTTTTT. Translated, it gives CASGLGQGVIGELFF.

This clone appeared a few times. The chain couples TRBV5-1 to TRBJ1-3; 9 nucleotides line up with TRBD1. Trimming took 8 bases from V and 2 from J; bases not matched to a gene: 5. The CDR3 sequence is 14 residues long. In germline, CDR1 is SGHRS, CDR2 YFSETQ. The CDR3 bases are TGCGCCAGTCAGACAGGGGGAGCTGGAAACACCATATATTTT. Residues: CASQTGGAGNTIYF.

The chain joins TRBV29-1 to TRBJ2-4, with a possible D match to TRBD2 (6 bases). Trimming removed 1 base at V and 1 base at J, with 14 bases between. The CDR3 has 16 residues. Germline-derived CDR1 and CDR2 are SQVTM and ANQGSEA. CDR3 residues: CSVEGRGKAAKNIQYF. The CDR3 DNA sequence: TGCAGCGTTGAAGGTCGGGGGAAAGCGGCCAAAAACATTCAGTACTTC.

The V gene is TRBV7-8, the J gene TRBJ2-3, with 11 bases matching TRBD2. The CDR3 is 14 amino acids. V was pared by 5 bases and J by 5 bases, with 3 bases of the junction left unmatched. CDR1 is SGHVS, CDR2 FQNEAQ, per germline. The CDR3, as DNA: TGTGCCAGCAGCCCTGGACTAGCGGGAGATACGCAGTATTTT. Translating it yields CASSPGLAGDTQYF. Complete variable domain (other parts from reference TRBV7-8 and TRBJ2-3): GAGVSQSPRYKVAKRGQDVALRCDPISGHVSLFWYQQALGQGPEFLTYFQNEAQLDKSGLPSDRFFAERPEGSVSTLKIQRTQQEDSAVYLCASSPGLAGDTQYFGPGTRLTVL.

With regard to this clone: In the same sample, other DNA sequences code for this CDR3. This chain joins TRBV6-5 and TRBJ2-7; 8 bases fit TRBD2. CDR3 length: 16 amino acids. Losses at the gene ends were 0 bases for V and 0 bases for J; bases not matched to a gene: 4. Germline values: CDR1 MNHEY, CDR2 SVGAGI. CDR3 nucleotides: TGTGCCAGCAGTTACTCAGCCAGCGGGAGCTCCTACGAGCAGTACTTC. Translation: CASSYSASGSSYEQYF.

CDR3: CASSPPWTGPEAFF. The CDR3 DNA sequence: TGTGCCAGCTCACCTCCCTGGACAGGGCCTGAAGCTTTCTTT. This chain links TRBV18 with TRBJ1-1, with 8 bases identical to TRBD1. The germline V gene has CDR1 KGHSH and CDR2 LQKENI. After removal of 3 bases from V and 6 bases from J, the junction contained 6 bases not matched to a gene. The CDR3 has 14 residues.

The rearrangement uses TRBV2 and TRBJ1-2, with D hard to call. The CDR3 loop spans 16 amino acids. CDR1 and CDR2 from the germline V gene are SNHLY and FYNNEI. V dropped 1 base and J dropped 3 bases, with 15 bases sitting between them. This CDR3 is CASSEGGLPGYYGYTF. The DNA for the CDR3 is TGTGCCAGCAGTGAAGGCGGACTCCCGGGGTACTATGGCTACACCTTC.

This sequence joins TRBV2 and TRBJ2-1; maybe TRBD2 (5 bases). The CDR3 is 15 residues long. Trimming took 4 bases from V and 0 from J, leaving 10 bases between them. The germline V gene has CDR1 SNHLY and CDR2 FYNNEI. CDR3 loop: CASSGQEVSYNEQFF. CDR3 nucleotide sequence: TGTGCCAGCAGTGGGCAGGAGGTCTCCTACAATGAGCAGTTCTTC.